This T cell receptor (beta chain) was identified in a study of cytomegalovirus exposure and HLA in healthy donors. Looking at the study overall: From 150 million to 200 million T cells, an earlier analysis saw 100 million to 140 million unique TCR beta sequences.

Both 60 Vbeta primers and 13 Jbeta primers went into the PCR. Profiled with immunoSEQ multiplex PCR; TCRdb holds only in-frame clones, not every one. The table shows under 150,000 clones, with around 81% occurring only once. Germline CDR1 reads LNHNV; CDR2 reads YYDKDF (reference sequence). Trimming removed 5 bases from V and 5 bases from J; junction bases left unmatched: 9. The CDR3 extends over 15 amino acids. A few counts support this clone. The rearrangement uses TRBV15 and TRBJ2-7; TRBD1 agrees at 10 bases. The material sequenced was PBMCs. The sequence was obtained from a woman in her 30s in good health and CMV-seronegative. The CDR3: CATSGEGQGIHEQYF. DNA for the CDR3: TGTGCCACCAGCGGGGAGGGACAGGGGATCCACGAGCAGTACTTC.